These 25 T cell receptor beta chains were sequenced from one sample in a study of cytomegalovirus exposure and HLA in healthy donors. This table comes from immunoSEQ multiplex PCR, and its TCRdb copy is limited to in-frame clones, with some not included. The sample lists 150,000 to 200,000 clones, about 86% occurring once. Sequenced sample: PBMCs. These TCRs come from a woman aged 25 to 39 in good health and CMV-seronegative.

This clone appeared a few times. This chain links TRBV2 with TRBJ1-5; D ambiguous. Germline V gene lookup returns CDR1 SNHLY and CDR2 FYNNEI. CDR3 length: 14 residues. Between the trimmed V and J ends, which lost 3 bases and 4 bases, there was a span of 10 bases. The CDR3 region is CASSDTGSNQPQHF. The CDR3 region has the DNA TGTGCCAGCAGTGATACGGGTTCTAATCAGCCCCAGCATTTT.

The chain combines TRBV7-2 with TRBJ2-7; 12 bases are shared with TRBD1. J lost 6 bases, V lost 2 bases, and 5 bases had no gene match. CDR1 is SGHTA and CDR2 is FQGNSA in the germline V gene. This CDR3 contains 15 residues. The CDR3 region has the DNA TGTGCCAGCAGCTTACTGGGACAGGGGGCGCTCGAGCAGTACTTC. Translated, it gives CASSLLGQGALEQYF.

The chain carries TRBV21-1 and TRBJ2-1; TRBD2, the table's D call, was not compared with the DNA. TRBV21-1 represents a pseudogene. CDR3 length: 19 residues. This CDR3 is CASSPRDSGGPSSYNEQFF. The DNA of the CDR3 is TGTGCCAGCAGCCCCCGGGATAGCGGGGGCCCTAGCTCCTACAATGAGCAGTTCTTC.

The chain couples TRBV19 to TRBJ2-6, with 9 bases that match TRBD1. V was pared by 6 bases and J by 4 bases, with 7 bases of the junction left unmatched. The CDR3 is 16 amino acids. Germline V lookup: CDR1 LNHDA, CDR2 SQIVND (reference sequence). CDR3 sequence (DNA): TGTGCCAGTAGCATCGGGACAGGGCCCGGGGCCAACGTCCTGACTTTC. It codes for CASSIGTGPGANVLTF.

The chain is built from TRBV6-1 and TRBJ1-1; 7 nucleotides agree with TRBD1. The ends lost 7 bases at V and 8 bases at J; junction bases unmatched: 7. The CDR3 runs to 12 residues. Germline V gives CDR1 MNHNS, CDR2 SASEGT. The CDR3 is CASTQGGLEAFF. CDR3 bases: TGTGCCAGCACCCAAGGGGGCTTGGAAGCTTTCTTT.

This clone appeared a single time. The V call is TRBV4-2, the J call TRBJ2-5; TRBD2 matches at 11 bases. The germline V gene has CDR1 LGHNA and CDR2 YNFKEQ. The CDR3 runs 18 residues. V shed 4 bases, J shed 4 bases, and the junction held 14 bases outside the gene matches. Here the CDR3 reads CASSPYLSGGDSLETQYF. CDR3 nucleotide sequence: TGTGCCAGCAGCCCCTACCTTAGCGGGGGGGACTCCTTAGAGACCCAGTACTTC.

DNA for the CDR3: TGTGCCAGCAGCAAAGCAGGAACAGCAACTAATGAAAAACTGTTTTTT. Its translation is CASSKAGTATNEKLFF. The chain has TRBV21-1 and TRBJ1-4; the table gives TRBD1 as D, unverified against the DNA. TRBV21-1 is a pseudogene locus. The CDR3 extends over 16 amino acids.

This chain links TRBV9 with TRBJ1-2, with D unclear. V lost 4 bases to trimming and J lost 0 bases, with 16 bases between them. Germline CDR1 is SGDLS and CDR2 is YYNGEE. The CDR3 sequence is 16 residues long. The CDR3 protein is CASSPPGPKANYGYTF. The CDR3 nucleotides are TGTGCCAGCAGCCCACCTGGTCCCAAGGCTAACTATGGCTACACCTTC.

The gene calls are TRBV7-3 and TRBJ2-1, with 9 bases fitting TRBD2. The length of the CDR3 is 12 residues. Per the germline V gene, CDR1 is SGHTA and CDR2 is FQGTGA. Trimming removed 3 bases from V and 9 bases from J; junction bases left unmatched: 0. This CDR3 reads CASSFSGGEQFF. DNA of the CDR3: TGTGCCAGCAGCTTTAGCGGGGGTGAGCAGTTCTTC.

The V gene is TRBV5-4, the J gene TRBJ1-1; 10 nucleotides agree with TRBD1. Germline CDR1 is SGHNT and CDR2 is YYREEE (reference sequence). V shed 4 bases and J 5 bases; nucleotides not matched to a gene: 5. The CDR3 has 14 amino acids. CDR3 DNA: TGTGCCAGCAGCCCGGGACAGGGGAGGACTGAAGCTTTCTTT. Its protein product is CASSPGQGRTEAFF.

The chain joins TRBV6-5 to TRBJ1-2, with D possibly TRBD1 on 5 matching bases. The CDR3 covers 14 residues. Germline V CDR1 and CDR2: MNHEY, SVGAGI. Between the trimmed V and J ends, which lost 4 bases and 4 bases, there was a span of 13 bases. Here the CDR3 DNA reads TGTGCCAGCAGTTCCGGGGCCCTCTCCTATGGCTACACCTTC. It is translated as CASSSGALSYGYTF.

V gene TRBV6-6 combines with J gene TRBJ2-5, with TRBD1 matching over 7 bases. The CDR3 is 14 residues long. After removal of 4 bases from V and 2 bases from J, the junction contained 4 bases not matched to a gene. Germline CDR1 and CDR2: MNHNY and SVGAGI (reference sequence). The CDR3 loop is CASSSLGQQETQYF. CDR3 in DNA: TGTGCCAGCAGTTCACTGGGACAGCAAGAGACCCAGTACTTC.

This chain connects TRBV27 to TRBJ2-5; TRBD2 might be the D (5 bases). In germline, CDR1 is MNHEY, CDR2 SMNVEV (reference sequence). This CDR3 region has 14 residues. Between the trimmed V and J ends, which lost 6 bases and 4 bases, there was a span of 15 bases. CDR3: CASRNTSAGETQYF. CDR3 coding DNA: TGTGCCAGCAGGAACACATCGGCGGGAGAGACCCAGTACTTC.

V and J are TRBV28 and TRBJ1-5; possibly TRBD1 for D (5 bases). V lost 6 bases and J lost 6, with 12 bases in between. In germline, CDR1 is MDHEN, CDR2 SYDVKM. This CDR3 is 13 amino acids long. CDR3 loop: CASSPGGVQPQHF. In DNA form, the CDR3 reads TGTGCCAGCAGCCCCGGGGGGGTTCAGCCCCAGCATTTT.

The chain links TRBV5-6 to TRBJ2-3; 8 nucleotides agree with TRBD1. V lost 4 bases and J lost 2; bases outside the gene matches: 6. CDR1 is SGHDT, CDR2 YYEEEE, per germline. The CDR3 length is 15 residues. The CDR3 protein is CASSPGQGYTDTQYF. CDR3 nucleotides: TGTGCCAGCAGCCCTGGACAGGGCTACACAGATACGCAGTATTTT.

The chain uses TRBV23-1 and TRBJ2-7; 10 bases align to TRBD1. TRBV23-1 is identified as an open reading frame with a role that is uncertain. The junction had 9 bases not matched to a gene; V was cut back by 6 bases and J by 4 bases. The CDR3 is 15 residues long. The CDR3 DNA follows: TGCGCCAGCAGCTGGCCTCCGGGACAGGGGTACGAGCAGTACTTC. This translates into CASSWPPGQGYEQYF.

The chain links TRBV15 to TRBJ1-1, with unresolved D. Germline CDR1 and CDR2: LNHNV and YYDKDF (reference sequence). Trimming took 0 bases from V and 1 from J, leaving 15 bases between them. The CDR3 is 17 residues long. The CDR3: CATSRDRSRAENTEAFF. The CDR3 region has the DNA TGTGCCACCAGCAGAGATAGGAGTAGGGCCGAGAACACTGAAGCTTTCTTT. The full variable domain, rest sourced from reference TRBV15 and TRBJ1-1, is DAMVIQNPRYQVTQFGKPVTLSCSQTLNHNVMYWYQQKSSQAPKLLFHYYDKDFNNEADTPDNFQSRRPNTSFCFLDIRSPGLGDTAMYLCATSRDRSRAENTEAFFGQGTRLTVV.

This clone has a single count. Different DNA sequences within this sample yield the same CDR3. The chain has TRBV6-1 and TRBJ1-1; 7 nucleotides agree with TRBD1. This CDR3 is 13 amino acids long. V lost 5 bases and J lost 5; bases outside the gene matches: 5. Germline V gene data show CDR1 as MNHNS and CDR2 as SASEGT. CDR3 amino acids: CASSPDRRTEAFF. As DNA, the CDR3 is TGTGCCAGCAGTCCGGACAGGCGTACTGAAGCTTTCTTT.

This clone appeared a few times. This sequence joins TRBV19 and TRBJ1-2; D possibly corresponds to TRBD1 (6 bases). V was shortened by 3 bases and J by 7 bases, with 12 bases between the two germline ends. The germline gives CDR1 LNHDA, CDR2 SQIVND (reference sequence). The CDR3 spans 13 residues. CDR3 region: CASSIGGQGGYTF. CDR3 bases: TGTGCCAGTAGTATCGGGGGCCAGGGTGGCTACACCTTC.

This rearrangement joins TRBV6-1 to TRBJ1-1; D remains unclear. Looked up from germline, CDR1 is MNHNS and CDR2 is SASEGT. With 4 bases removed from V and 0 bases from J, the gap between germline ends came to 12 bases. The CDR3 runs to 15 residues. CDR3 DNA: TGTGCCAGCAGTGTTGGCAGCCTGATGAACACTGAAGCTTTCTTT. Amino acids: CASSVGSLMNTEAFF.

The DNA of the CDR3 is TGCAGCGTTGATCGGGGGAGCTCCTACAATGAGCAGTTCTTC. Translating gives CSVDRGSSYNEQFF. The V and J genes are TRBV29-1 and TRBJ2-1, with D perhaps TRBD2 (6 bases). V lost 3 bases, J lost 0 bases, and 9 bases lay in between. Germline V gene data show CDR1 as SQVTM and CDR2 as ANQGSEA. This CDR3 region has 14 residues.

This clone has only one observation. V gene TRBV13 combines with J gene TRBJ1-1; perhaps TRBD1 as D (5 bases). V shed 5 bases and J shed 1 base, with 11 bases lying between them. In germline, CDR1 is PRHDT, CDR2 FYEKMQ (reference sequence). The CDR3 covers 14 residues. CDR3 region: CASSRGPGNTEAFF. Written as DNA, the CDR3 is TGTGCCAGCAGCCGGGGACCCGGGAACACTGAAGCTTTCTTT.

CDR3 in DNA: TGTGCCAGCAGCCCAGGGGGGACAATTCCTGGCTACACCTTC. This encodes CASSPGGTIPGYTF. The chain is built from TRBV28 and TRBJ1-2; 7 bases map to TRBD1. The J segment lost 7 bases and the V segment lost 6 bases, leaving 11 bases of the junction unmatched. This CDR3 comprises 14 residues. Per the germline V gene, CDR1 is MDHEN and CDR2 is SYDVKM.

CDR3 sequence: CAISVEGGNYGYTF. The CDR3 bases are TGTGCCATCAGTGTCGAAGGGGGGAACTATGGCTACACCTTC. The chain uses TRBV10-3 and TRBJ1-2; tentatively, D is TRBD1 (6 bases). V lost 4 bases to trimming and J lost 2 bases, with 11 bases between them. The CDR3 totals 14 residues. CDR1 is ENHRY and CDR2 is SYGVKD in the germline V gene.

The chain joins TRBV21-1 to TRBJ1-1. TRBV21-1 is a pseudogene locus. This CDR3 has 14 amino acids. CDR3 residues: CASSIEGTNTEAFF. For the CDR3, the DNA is TGTGCCAGCAGCATAGAGGGGACGAACACTGAAGCTTTCTTT.